Each of the 20 T cell receptor beta chains below was sequenced from the same sample in a study of blood T cell repertoires in COVID-19. The method was immunoSEQ multiplex PCR; TCRdb's version includes in-frame clones alone and lacks a portion of them. This table has approximately 70,000 clones, approximately 83% appearing once. The specimen sequenced was peripheral blood. The receptors stem from a man older than 75 with active or convalescent COVID-19.

In this sample, this clone turned up a few times. This chain uses TRBV19 with TRBJ1-1, with 10 bases lining up with TRBD1. The CDR3 extends over 14 amino acids. The germline gives CDR1 LNHDA, CDR2 SQIVND (reference sequence). J lost 5 bases, V lost 4 bases, and 4 bases had no gene match. The CDR3: CASSTWDRGTEAFF. The DNA of the CDR3 is TGTGCCAGTAGTACTTGGGACAGGGGAACTGAAGCTTTCTTT.

Only one count was recorded for this clone. The V and J genes are TRBV18 and TRBJ2-1, with 11 positions matching TRBD2. J was trimmed by 9 bases and V by 0 bases; bases with no gene match: 7. The CDR3 has 16 residues. The germline V gene has CDR1 KGHSH and CDR2 LQKENI. The DNA of the CDR3 is TGTGCCAGCTCACCACCTGGGATAGCGGGAGGGACTGAGCAGTTCTTC. Protein product: CASSPPGIAGGTEQFF.

The rearrangement links TRBV12-5 to TRBJ1-6, with D possibly matching TRBD1 (6 bases). Germline V gene data show CDR1 as LGHNT and CDR2 as FRNRAP. This CDR3 comprises 12 residues. Trimming cost V 5 bases and J 13 bases, with 12 bases left between them. The CDR3 spells CASGPTGFPLHF. The DNA for the CDR3 is TGTGCTAGTGGTCCGACAGGTTTCCCCCTCCACTTT.

The CDR3 region is CSARTVSAIYF. The CDR3 coding sequence is TGCAGCGCCCGGACAGTTTCTGCCATATATTTT. This chain connects TRBV29-1 to TRBJ1-3, with D possibly TRBD1 on 6 matching bases. V shed 7 bases and J shed 11 bases, with 15 bases lying between them. Germline CDR1 reads SQVTM; CDR2 reads ANQGSEA. The CDR3 is 11 residues long.

The rearrangement joins TRBV7-9 to TRBJ2-2, with no clear D. Germline V gene data show CDR1 as SEHNR and CDR2 as FQNEAQ (reference sequence). This CDR3 has 14 amino acids. Between the trimmed V and J ends, which lost 1 base and 1 base, there was a span of 4 bases. The chain's CDR3 is CASSLGQNTGELFF. The DNA of the CDR3 is TGTGCCAGCAGCTTAGGGCAGAACACCGGGGAGCTGTTTTTT.

J is TRBJ2-5 and V is TRBV7-2, with 10 positions matching TRBD2. The ends lost 2 bases at V and 5 bases at J; junction bases unmatched: 8. The CDR3 runs to 16 residues. CDR1 and CDR2 from the germline V gene are SGHTA and FQGNSA. CDR3 sequence: CASSLFRRSGGETQYF. CDR3 sequence (DNA): TGTGCCAGCAGCTTATTCAGGCGTAGCGGGGGGGAGACCCAGTACTTC.

This clone appeared a single time. The V call is TRBV15, the J call TRBJ2-1; D is unclear. CDR1 is LNHNV and CDR2 is YYDKDF in the germline V gene (reference sequence). CDR3 length: 15 amino acids. The V gene lost 5 bases and the J gene lost 6 bases, with 17 bases spanning the gap. In DNA form, the CDR3 reads TGTGCCACCAGCCCCCCGCGGCTGAGCTTCAATGAGCAGTTCTTC. As protein: CATSPPRLSFNEQFF.

The table lists this clone with a count of one. J is TRBJ2-3 and V is TRBV30; TRBD2 matches 10 bases. The V gene end was trimmed by 7 bases and the J gene end by 2 bases; junction bases not matched to a gene: 6. There are 14 residues in the CDR3. In germline, CDR1 is GTSNPN, CDR2 SVGIG (reference sequence). The CDR3 region has the DNA TGTGCCTACCAAACTAGCGGGACCACAGATACGCAGTATTTT. This translates into CAYQTSGTTDTQYF.

The chain uses TRBV19 and TRBJ1-1; weak D call: TRBD1 (6 bases). The V end lost 5 bases, the J end lost 5 bases, and 18 bases lay between the germline ends. This CDR3 region has 15 residues. Per germline, CDR1 LNHDA and CDR2 SQIVND (reference sequence). As DNA, the CDR3 is TGTGCCAGTAGTTACGGAACAGGGACGGGGACTGAAGCTTTCTTT. Protein: CASSYGTGTGTEAFF.

CDR3 sequence (DNA): TGTGCTAGTGGTCCAGGGGCTCTCCGGAATGAAAAACTGTTTTTT. This encodes CASGPGALRNEKLFF. The chain couples TRBV12-5 to TRBJ1-4; D perhaps matches TRBD1 (6 bases). V was pared by 5 bases and J by 5 bases, with 15 bases between. The CDR3 length is 15 residues. CDR1 LGHNT and CDR2 FRNRAP come from the germline V gene.

The chain has TRBV5-6 and TRBJ1-4, with TRBD1 identical over 10 bases. With V trimmed by 5 bases and J by 7 bases, 8 bases remained unmatched. Germline CDR1 and CDR2: SGHDT and YYEEEE. The CDR3 is 15 residues long. Here the CDR3 reads CASSRDRGLLEKLFF. CDR3 coding DNA: TGTGCCAGCAGTCGCGACAGGGGGCTACTTGAAAAACTGTTTTTT.

This sequence joins TRBV9 and TRBJ2-2, with 8 bases lining up with TRBD2. This CDR3 has 15 amino acids. Trimming at V came to 3 bases and at J to 6 bases, leaving 7 bases not matched to a gene. Germline loops: CDR1 SGDLS, CDR2 YYNGEE. This CDR3 is CASSERENFAGELFF. CDR3 coding DNA: TGTGCCAGCAGCGAGCGGGAGAACTTCGCCGGGGAGCTGTTTTTT.

The V gene is TRBV3-1 (or the pseudogene TRBV3-2), the J gene TRBJ1-6; D is undetermined. Germline CDR1 is LGHDT and CDR2 is YNNKEL (reference sequence). Trimming took off 1 base at V and 3 bases at J, with 7 bases between the two ends. This CDR3 spans 15 amino acids. The CDR3 loop is CASSQGGVYNSPLHF. CDR3 bases: TGTGCCAGCAGCCAAGGGGGAGTCTATAATTCACCCCTCCACTTT.

The chain combines TRBV28 with TRBJ2-7; tentatively, D is TRBD1 (6 bases). V gave up 6 bases and J gave up 6 bases, with 18 bases separating them. Per the germline V gene, CDR1 is MDHEN and CDR2 is SYDVKM. The CDR3 totals 14 residues. CDR3 nucleotides: TGTGCCAGCAGCTTGACAGGACTGTCGACCGAGCAGTACTTC. It is translated as CASSLTGLSTEQYF.

The sample holds one count of this clone. This chain joins TRBV5-1 and TRBJ2-7, with 8 nucleotides matching TRBD1. The CDR3 loop spans 14 amino acids. Looked up from germline, CDR1 is SGHRS and CDR2 is YFSETQ. J lost 2 bases, V lost 4 bases, and 5 bases had no gene match. CDR3 DNA: TGCGCCAGCAGCACAGGACAGGGTGCCTACGAGCAGTACTTC. The encoded protein is CASSTGQGAYEQYF.

The chain links TRBV9 to TRBJ2-2; 7 bases are shared with TRBD2. V was pared by 4 bases and J by 3 bases, with 12 bases of the junction left unmatched. This CDR3 is 17 amino acids long. Per the germline V gene, CDR1 is SGDLS and CDR2 is YYNGEE. DNA for the CDR3: TGTGCCAGCAGCCTAGCGGACGGGAGGTTTTACACCGGGGAGCTGTTTTTT. This encodes CASSLADGRFYTGELFF.

The rearrangement links TRBV29-1 to TRBJ1-3, with 7 bases identical to TRBD1. The V gene's germline CDR1 is SQVTM and CDR2 ANQGSEA. CDR3 size: 15 residues. The V segment lost 7 bases and the J segment 3 bases; nucleotides outside the gene matches: 12. The CDR3 region has the DNA TGCAGCGCTGGAATGGTCCAGGGGGATGGAAACACCATATATTTT. It encodes CSAGMVQGDGNTIYF.

The chain joins TRBV28 to TRBJ1-3; 7 bases fit TRBD1. The CDR3 sequence is 16 residues long. Germline CDR1 MDHEN, CDR2 SYDVKM. V gave up 7 bases and J gave up 2 bases; unmatched junction bases: 11. The DNA for the CDR3 is TGTGCCAGCAATACAGGCTCAGGGGGACCTGGAAACACCATATATTTT. Amino acids: CASNTGSGGPGNTIYF. Variable domain in full (rest from reference TRBV28 and TRBJ1-3): DVKVTQSSRYLVKRTGEKVFLECVQDMDHENMFWYRQDPGLGLRLIYFSYDVKMKEKGDIPEGYSVSREKKERFSLILESASTNQTSMYLCASNTGSGGPGNTIYFGEGSWLTVV.

The chain's CDR3 is CASSVFRDTEAFF. The CDR3 region has the DNA TGTGCCAGCAGTGTATTCAGGGACACTGAAGCTTTCTTT. The chain joins TRBV2 to TRBJ1-1; TRBD1 is a possible D gene (5 bases). CDR1 and CDR2 (germline): SNHLY, FYNNEI. CDR3 length equals 13 residues. Trimming cost V 4 bases and J 3 bases, with 9 bases left between them.

V usage is TRBV11-2 and J usage is TRBJ1-1; D perhaps matches TRBD1 (5 bases). V was pared by 0 bases and J by 1 base, with 12 bases between. The V gene's germline CDR1 is SGHAT and CDR2 FQNNGV. This CDR3 has 16 amino acids. The CDR3 DNA reads as TGTGCCAGCAGCTTAGATCCGGGACTCCGGAACACTGAAGCTTTCTTT. Translated: CASSLDPGLRNTEAFF.